A selection of T cell receptor beta chains follows, all from one sample in a study of T cells expressing NK-cell markers. Reprocessing the 5' RACE reads, TCRdb reports a single entry for every CDR3 protein and omits DNA. In all, the sample yields 350,000 to 450,000 distinct CDR3 sequences. The sample taken for sequencing was blood T cells: a sorted CD56 or NKG2C T cell subset, CD4+ or CD8+ T cells, or bulk PBMC T cells (not recorded which). These receptor sequences come from a man aged 18-70 years in good health. The CDR3 runs from the conserved cysteine through the conserved F or W. Each record gives: V gene, J gene, CDR3 length, CDR3 protein.

>TRBV6-2/TRBV6-3|TRBJ1-1|15
CATQGVRIIGPEAFF
>TRBV12-3/TRBV12-4|TRBJ2-1|16
CASSAGRIASFNEQFF
>TRBV5-1|TRBJ2-3|16
CASSLGGWTSTDTQYF
>TRBV19|TRBJ1-4|14
CASKSRATNEKLFF
>TRBV4-2|TRBJ1-3|17
CASSLGSGVSSGNTIYF
>TRBV5-1|TRBJ2-2|18
CASSSASGARTQTGELFF
>TRBV14|TRBJ2-7|15
CASSPSLGYSYEQYF
>TRBV21-1|TRBJ2-7|18
CASSNLSDRDIPYYEQYF
>TRBV5-1|TRBJ2-3|18
CASSLIPAGWTRTDTQYF
>TRBV13|TRBJ2-5|11
CASSDQETQYF
>TRBV12-3/TRBV12-4|TRBJ2-7|15
CASSFALGGGYEQYF
>TRBV29-1|TRBJ1-5|20
CSVEDLRTGALLYSNQPQHF
>TRBV6-1|TRBJ2-5|15
CASSPSLAGGVTQYF
>TRBV5-1|TRBJ2-5|16
CASSSEPGHRQETQYF
>TRBV2|TRBJ1-5|13
CASSERSSQPQHF
>TRBV12-3/TRBV12-4|TRBJ2-5|14
CASRGPWIQETQYF
>TRBV13|TRBJ2-2|14
CASSSTANTGELFF
>TRBV6-4|TRBJ2-3|14
CASSRGSVADTQYF
>TRBV6-2/TRBV6-3|TRBJ1-3|15
CASSYSQMAANTIYF
>TRBV20-1|TRBJ1-5|14
CSALSTGFNQPQHF
>TRBV6-5|TRBJ2-3|17
CASILRTGGLGTDTQYF
>TRBV6-1|TRBJ2-7|15
CASSPTQGSTYEQYF
>TRBV5-1|TRBJ2-7|15
CASRGTSGDPYEQYF
>TRBV5-1|TRBJ2-7|12
CASRWDSGPQYF
>TRBV28|TRBJ2-7|13
CASRTTSPYEQYF
>TRBV28|TRBJ2-2|14
CASSPAGGSGELFF
>TRBV7-3|TRBJ2-7|15
CASSIKGGQGYEQYF
>TRBV27|TRBJ2-1|12
CASSLMGNEQFF
>TRBV6-1|TRBJ2-5|11
CASLGYGDQYF
>TRBV4-2|TRBJ2-3|14
CASSQPQGADTQYF
>TRBV9|TRBJ2-2|14
CASSVGTSFGELFF
>TRBV18|TRBJ1-2|15
CASSPDAGNNYGYTF
>TRBV4-2|TRBJ2-5|16
CASSPRKGGGPETQYF
>TRBV20-1|TRBJ2-3|14
CSARPPAGLNTQYF
>TRBV14|TRBJ2-1|14
CASSRQGLVDEQFF
>TRBV27|TRBJ2-1|19
CASSLSIGASLPSYNEQFF
>TRBV7-9|TRBJ1-5|17
CASSRSVGEYSNQPQHF
>TRBV5-1|TRBJ2-3|15
CASSPPGGGPNTQYF
>TRBV5-1|TRBJ2-2|12
CASKRLNGELFF
>TRBV15|TRBJ2-7|15
CATSRDPRGQYEQYF
>TRBV7-2|TRBJ2-3|14
CASSLGFSADTQYF
>TRBV27|TRBJ2-7|13
CASRGQFAYEQYF
>TRBV28|TRBJ1-2|15
CASSSPADRGYGYTF
>TRBV11-2|TRBJ2-1|15
CASSPSPGAGNEQFF
>TRBV18|TRBJ2-7|15
CASSPKTGDLYEQYF
>TRBV2|TRBJ2-5|14
CASRGQGYVKTQYF
>TRBV6-5|TRBJ2-5|16
CASSYSSGSGQETQYF
>TRBV12-3/TRBV12-4|TRBJ1-6|16
CASTPGGGFYNSPLHF
>TRBV29-1|TRBJ2-5|15
CSVEDRGGAGETQYF
>TRBV6-4|TRBJ2-3|17
CASSDSASGGPSDTQYF
>TRBV7-6|TRBJ2-7|14
CASSLAAGVYEQYF
>TRBV28|TRBJ1-1|14
CASTVGGGNTEAFF
>TRBV28|TRBJ1-2|12
CASSETLTGYTF
>TRBV18|TRBJ2-5|16
CASSPPYYRPGETQYF
>TRBV9|TRBJ2-3|18
CASSVLIALAGYTDTQYF
>TRBV9|TRBJ2-1|19
CASSYRGPTGLAKWNEQFF
>TRBV28|TRBJ2-3|15
CASSKGTSGKNTQYF
>TRBV3-1|TRBJ1-2|16
CASSQDIRGLRHGYTF
>TRBV6-5|TRBJ2-7|15
CASSYKGPRGYEQYF
>TRBV5-1|TRBJ1-2|15
CASSPFGQPAYGYTF